This T cell receptor beta chain appears in the sequencing data of a study of identical twins. Study conclusions and caveats: High-abundance cord blood beta clonotypes had fewer insertions; memory repertoires showed none. Zero-insertion analyses could be partly confounded by invariant MAIT and iNKT cells.

At least ten counts were recorded for this clonotype. Its antigen is unknown. V trimming: 1 base; J trimming: 2 bases; junction bases outside the gene matches: 5. The CDR3 spans 16 residues. CDR1 and CDR2 (germline): SEHNR, FQNEAQ (reference sequence). One entry per CDR3 protein, called by TCRdb with MiXCR from the 5' RACE reads. The sample has roughly 700,000 distinct CDR3 sequences, about 9.4% seen once; the top ten hold approximately 0.96%. This sample was shared with a second study, whose subject was yellow fever vaccine responses in identical twins.

The gene calls are TRBV7-9 and TRBJ2-3; 8 bases agree with TRBD2. The sample comprised PBMCs. The clonotype was recovered from a woman aged 18-30 years in good health. The CDR3 loop is CASSLELADNTDTQYF. The CDR3 DNA reads TGTGCCAGCAGCTTAGAACTAGCGGACAACACAGATACGCAGTATTTT.